This TCR beta chain is drawn from a study of T cells after yellow fever vaccination. Study results and caveats: A small proportion of clonotypes was detected in both the CD4 and CD8 compartments.

In its sample, this clonotype was seen many times. Its antigen is undetermined. TCRdb fed the 5' RACE reads into MiXCR, producing one record per CDR3 protein. The table has a few hundred thousand distinct CDR3 sequences, approximately 10% seen once. The CDR3 consists of 17 residues. V lost 4 bases and J lost 1, with 18 bases in between. The germline V gene has CDR1 MNHEY and CDR2 SMNVEV (reference sequence). The sequence derives from a man aged 18 to 29 who received the YFV17D yellow fever vaccine. The source material was PBMCs, sampled on the day of the first yellow fever vaccination. The chain employs TRBV27 and TRBJ2-3; tentatively, D is TRBD1 or TRBD2 (5 bases each). For the CDR3, the DNA is TGTGCCAGCAGTTCCCTTTATCGGGAAGGGGGCACAGATACGCAGTATTTT. It encodes CASSSLYREGGTDTQYF.